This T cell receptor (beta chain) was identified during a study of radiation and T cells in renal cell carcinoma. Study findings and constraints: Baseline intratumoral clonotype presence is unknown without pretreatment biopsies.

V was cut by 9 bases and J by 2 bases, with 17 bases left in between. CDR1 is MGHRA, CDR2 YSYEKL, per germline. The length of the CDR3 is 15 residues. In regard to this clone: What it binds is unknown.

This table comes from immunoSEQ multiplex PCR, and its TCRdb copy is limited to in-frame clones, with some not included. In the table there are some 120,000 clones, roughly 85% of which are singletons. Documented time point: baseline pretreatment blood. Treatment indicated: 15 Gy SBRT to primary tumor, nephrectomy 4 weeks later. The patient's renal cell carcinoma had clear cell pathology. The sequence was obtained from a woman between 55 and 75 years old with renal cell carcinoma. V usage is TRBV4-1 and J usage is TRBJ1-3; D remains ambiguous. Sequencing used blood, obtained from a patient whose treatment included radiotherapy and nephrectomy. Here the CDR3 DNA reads TGCGCCAGTTGCACTGATTACCCCACTGGAAACACCATATATTTT. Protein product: CASCTDYPTGNTIYF.